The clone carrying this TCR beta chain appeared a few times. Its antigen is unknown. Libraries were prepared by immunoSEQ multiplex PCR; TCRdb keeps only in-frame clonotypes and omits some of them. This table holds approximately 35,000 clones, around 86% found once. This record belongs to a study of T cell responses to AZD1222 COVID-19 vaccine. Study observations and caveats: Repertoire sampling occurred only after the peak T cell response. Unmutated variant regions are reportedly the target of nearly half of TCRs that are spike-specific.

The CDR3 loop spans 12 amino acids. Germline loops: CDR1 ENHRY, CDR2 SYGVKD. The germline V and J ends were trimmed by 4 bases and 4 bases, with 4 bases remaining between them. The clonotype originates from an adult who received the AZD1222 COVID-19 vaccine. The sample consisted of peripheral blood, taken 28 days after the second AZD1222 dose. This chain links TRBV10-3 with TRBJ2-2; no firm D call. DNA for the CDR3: TGTGCCATCAGTGGGGGCACCGGGGAGCTGTTTTTT. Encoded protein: CAISGGTGELFF.